This is a list of T cell receptor beta chains from one sample in a study of identifying expanded T cells in peripheral blood. The table came from immunoSEQ multiplex PCR; TCRdb's copy has only in-frame clones and leaves some out. The sample shows around 94,000 clones, roughly 88% of them seen only once. Sequenced: blood. The receptors were sampled from a person aged 18 to 75 in good health. Both conserved end residues are trimmed from each CDR3. Some rows mark clone size as missing; the rest say once, few, many or name a class of expanded clone.

V gene	J gene	CDR3 length	clone size	CDR3 protein
TRBV19	TRBJ1-5	10	.	ASSFQDQPQH
TRBV28	TRBJ1-2	12	.	ASSIGDSGYGYT
TRBV6-5	TRBJ2-2	14	few	ASSYQPQGRTGELF
TRBV6-5	TRBJ1-1	13	.	ASSSLDRMNTEAF
TRBV28	TRBJ1-5	11	few	ASSLIRDQPQH
TRBV9	TRBJ1-4	13	.	ASSVGDRGYEKLF
TRBV7-3	TRBJ2-7	12	.	ASSLGDRRSVQY
TRBV7-2	TRBJ2-2	13	.	ASSSGQFETGELF
TRBV7-2	TRBJ2-1	11	.	ASSLVRWGEQF
TRBV4-2	TRBJ2-3	15	.	ASSQDFGGADTDTQY
TRBV5-8	TRBJ2-1	14	.	ASSSGQRASYNEQF
TRBV6-6	TRBJ1-3	10	.	VSRSSGNTIY
TRBV7-2	TRBJ2-4	11	.	ASSLGPEDIQY
TRBV23-1	TRBJ1-1	16	.	ASSQWSSNGELVTEAF
TRBV5-4	TRBJ1-1	13	.	ASSLDRRVNTEAF
TRBV6-6	TRBJ1-2	11	.	ASSLRGNYGYT
TRBV28	TRBJ2-7	14	.	ASSYQRTGSYYEQY
TRBV13	TRBJ2-7	9	.	ASSSSYEQY
TRBV5-1	TRBJ2-7	10	.	ASSPDRNEQY
TRBV7-9	TRBJ1-2	13	.	ASSFGQGAVYGYT
TRBV19	TRBJ2-2	12	.	ASRSQTNTGELF
TRBV18	TRBJ1-5	14	.	ASSPSGTASNQPQH
TRBV10-3	TRBJ2-3	10	.	AIRGGTDTQY
TRBV5-4	TRBJ2-3	12	.	ASSRGQGTDTQY